The rows below give T cell receptor beta chains drawn from one sample of a study of vaccination effects on CD4 cells after COVID-19. Method: immunoSEQ multiplex PCR; TCRdb's copy keeps in-frame clones and lacks some. The sample includes under 65,000 clones, more than 65% seen only once; the top ten take about 5%. No antigen has been assigned to these receptors. The starting material was CD4+ T cells from PBMCs cultured with HIV peptides, obtained before COVID-19 vaccination. The receptors stem from a human donor who had a prior SARS-CoV-2 infection. Both conserved end residues are part of each CDR3. A D gene is named only where the DNA matches it firmly. Clone size is not always given. Where it is, it says once, few, many or a class for expanded clones.

V: TRBV4-1; D: NA; size: few; J: TRBJ2-1; DNA: TGCGCCAGCAGCCGAATTGTGGGACCGGGGAACAATGAGCAGTTCTTC; CDR3: CASSRIVGPGNNEQFF
V: TRBV4-3; D: NA; size: few; J: TRBJ2-3; DNA: TGCGCCAGCAGCCAAGATCCGGCAGGCACAGATACGCAGTATTTT; CDR3: CASSQDPAGTDTQYF
V: TRBV30; D: NA; size: NA; J: TRBJ1-5; DNA: TGTGCCTGGTCTCTCCGGGGCAATCAGCCCCAGCATTTT; CDR3: CAWSLRGNQPQHF
V: TRBV21-1; D: NA; size: NA; J: TRBJ2-1; DNA: TGTGCCAGCAGCGAAAACCGGGACAGGGGGTCGGTTGAGCAGTTCTTC; CDR3: CASSENRDRGSVEQFF
V: TRBV5-6; D: NA; size: NA; J: TRBJ1-6; DNA: TGTGCCAGCAGCTTGGGGGGTACCTCCTATAATTCACCCCTCCACTTT; CDR3: CASSLGGTSYNSPLHF
V: TRBV6-5; D: NA; size: NA; J: TRBJ2-3; DNA: TGTGCCAGCAGTTACTCCGCGGGACTGCAGTATTTT; CDR3: CASSYSAGLQYF
V: TRBV2; D: NA; size: NA; J: TRBJ2-2; DNA: TGTGCCAGCAGGGGACATGATAACACCGGGGAGCTGTTTTTT; CDR3: CASRGHDNTGELFF
V: TRBV6-5; D: NA; size: NA; J: TRBJ1-2; DNA: TGTGCCAGCAGTAGTCCTTCATCGTATGGCTACACCTTC; CDR3: CASSSPSSYGYTF
V: TRBV19; D: TRBD1; size: NA; J: TRBJ1-5; DNA: TGTGCCAGTAGTATTTCAGGGGGTGGTCAGCCCCAGCATTTT; CDR3: CASSISGGGQPQHF
V: TRBV27; D: TRBD2; size: NA; J: TRBJ2-1; DNA: TGTGCCAGCAGTTTATCGGGACTACCCTACAATGAGCAGTTCTTC; CDR3: CASSLSGLPYNEQFF
V: TRBV2; D: NA; size: NA; J: TRBJ2-7; DNA: TGTGCCAGCAGTGTAAAGGACAGTGGCTACGAGCAGTACTTC; CDR3: CASSVKDSGYEQYF
V: TRBV20-1; D: NA; size: NA; J: TRBJ2-1; DNA: TGCAGTGCTAGAGATCGGGCGGAGCAGTTCTTC; CDR3: CSARDRAEQFF
V: TRBV7-9; D: TRBD2; size: NA; J: TRBJ2-3; DNA: TGTGCCAATGGGACTAGCGGGTTCAGCACAGATACGCAGTATTTT; CDR3: CANGTSGFSTDTQYF
V: TRBV7-2; D: TRBD1; size: NA; J: TRBJ1-4; DNA: TGTGCCAGCAGCGTACAGGGGACATCGACTGCAACTAATGAAAAACTGTTTTTT; CDR3: CASSVQGTSTATNEKLFF
V: TRBV30; D: TRBD1; size: once; J: TRBJ1-6; DNA: TGTGCCCATACATCCGGGACAGGGGGTGCCTATAATTCACCCCTCCACTTT; CDR3: CAHTSGTGGAYNSPLHF
V: TRBV7-9; D: TRBD1; size: NA; J: TRBJ2-5; DNA: TGTGCCAGCAGCGCACGAAGGACAGGGGAGACCCAGTACTTC; CDR3: CASSARRTGETQYF
V: TRBV30; D: TRBD2; size: few; J: TRBJ2-7; DNA: TGTGCCTGGAATTGGGCAGGGAGGGACGAGCAGTACTTC; CDR3: CAWNWAGRDEQYF
V: TRBV30; D: TRBD2; size: NA; J: TRBJ2-3; DNA: TGTGCCTGGAGTCGGACTAGCGGGGGGGCCTATCGTACAGATACGCAGTATTTT; CDR3: CAWSRTSGGAYRTDTQYF
V: TRBV7-2; D: TRBD1; size: NA; J: TRBJ2-1; DNA: TGTGCCAGCAGCTTCCGGACAGGGGGCAATGAGCAGTTCTTC; CDR3: CASSFRTGGNEQFF
V: TRBV4-2; D: NA; size: once; J: TRBJ1-2; DNA: TGTGCCAGCAGCCACGAACTTCCGGTTGGCTACACCTTC; CDR3: CASSHELPVGYTF
V: TRBV18; D: TRBD1; size: NA; J: TRBJ2-7; DNA: TGTGCCAGCTCAGCCCAGGGGGCTGGCTACGAGCAGTACTTC; CDR3: CASSAQGAGYEQYF
V: TRBV19; D: NA; size: NA; J: TRBJ1-2; DNA: TGTGCCAGTAGTTGGAACGGAAACTATGGCTACACCTTC; CDR3: CASSWNGNYGYTF
V: TRBV11-3; D: TRBD2; size: NA; J: TRBJ2-3; DNA: TGTGCCAGCAGCCCCCTGGGGGACTACACAGATACGCAGTATTTT; CDR3: CASSPLGDYTDTQYF
V: TRBV6-2/TRBV6-3; D: NA; size: NA; J: TRBJ2-5; DNA: TGTGCCAGCAGTGCGAAAGAGACCCAGTACTTC; CDR3: CASSAKETQYF
V: TRBV7-2; D: NA; size: few; J: TRBJ2-1; DNA: TGTGCCAGCAGGCTAGGGTACACCTACAATGAGCAGTTCTTC; CDR3: CASRLGYTYNEQFF
V: TRBV10-3; D: NA; size: NA; J: TRBJ1-5; DNA: TGTGCCATCAGGGAGCAGGGTCAGGGTCAGCCCCAGCATTTT; CDR3: CAIREQGQGQPQHF
V: TRBV14; D: NA; size: few; J: TRBJ2-7; DNA: TGTGCCAGCAGCCAATCGGGGGCATTACGGCAGTACTTC; CDR3: CASSQSGALRQYF
V: TRBV5-6; D: NA; size: NA; J: TRBJ1-2; DNA: TGTGCCAGCAGCTTGACAGGGCGAGATGGCTACACCTTC; CDR3: CASSLTGRDGYTF
V: TRBV11-3; D: NA; size: NA; J: TRBJ1-2; DNA: TGTGCCAGCAGCTTATTGAACTATGGCTACACCTTC; CDR3: CASSLLNYGYTF
V: TRBV25-1; D: NA; size: NA; J: TRBJ1-1; DNA: TGTGCCAGCAGTGACCCTCTTCATCCGGTAGGGCATTATGAAGCTTTCTTT; CDR3: CASSDPLHPVGHYEAFF
V: TRBV7-9; D: NA; size: NA; J: TRBJ1-2; DNA: TGTGCCAGCAGCACCCCTCGGGGGCGAAGAAAAAAAATGTACTATGGCTACACCTTC; CDR3: CASSTPRGRRKKMYYGYTF
V: TRBV5-1; D: NA; size: NA; J: TRBJ2-5; DNA: TGCGCCAGCACTCGAGAATCGGAGACCCAGTACTTC; CDR3: CASTRESETQYF
V: TRBV29-1; D: TRBD1; size: NA; J: TRBJ2-7; DNA: TGCAGCGTCGGACAGGTTCCCTACGAGCAGTACTTC; CDR3: CSVGQVPYEQYF
V: TRBV5-5; D: TRBD1; size: few; J: TRBJ2-3; DNA: TGTGCCAGCAGCAAGTCTACAGGGGGCAGGACAGATACGCAGTATTTT; CDR3: CASSKSTGGRTDTQYF
V: TRBV4-3; D: TRBD2; size: NA; J: TRBJ2-1; DNA: TGCGCCAGCAGCCAAGAGGTAGCGGGAGGGGATAGTGACGGCAATGAGCAGTTCTTC; CDR3: CASSQEVAGGDSDGNEQFF
V: TRBV2; D: TRBD1; size: NA; J: TRBJ1-1; DNA: TGTGCCAGCCTACGTGACAGGGTAGCCACTGAAGCTTTCTTT; CDR3: CASLRDRVATEAFF
V: TRBV9; D: NA; size: NA; J: TRBJ1-6; DNA: TGTGCCAGCAGCGCCCCCAGAGGGGGGACGGAAAATTCACCCCTCCACTTT; CDR3: CASSAPRGGTENSPLHF
V: TRBV7-2; D: TRBD2; size: NA; J: TRBJ2-3; DNA: TGTGCCAGCAGCTTAGTTTTCCCTATACTAGCGGGCACAGATACGCAGTATTTT; CDR3: CASSLVFPILAGTDTQYF
V: TRBV24-1; D: TRBD1; size: NA; J: TRBJ1-1; DNA: TGTGCCACCAGCCCTAACGGGGACAGGGTTCAAGCTTTCTTT; CDR3: CATSPNGDRVQAFF
V: TRBV20-1; D: NA; size: NA; J: TRBJ1-1; DNA: TGCAGTGCTAGTCTCGGGATCGGCACTGAAGCTTTCTTT; CDR3: CSASLGIGTEAFF
V: TRBV30; D: NA; size: NA; J: TRBJ1-1; DNA: TGTGCCTGGGGTACTCAAGGGGGCACTGAAGCTTTCTTT; CDR3: CAWGTQGGTEAFF
V: TRBV29-1; D: NA; size: NA; J: TRBJ2-5; DNA: TGCAGCGTTGGGCCAGACCAAGAGACCCAGTACTTC; CDR3: CSVGPDQETQYF
V: TRBV11-1; D: NA; size: NA; J: TRBJ1-1; DNA: TGTGCCAGCAGCTTGGATTCGTTCGCTGAAGCTTTCTTT; CDR3: CASSLDSFAEAFF
V: TRBV19; D: NA; size: few; J: TRBJ1-5; DNA: TGTGCCAGTAGTATGACTTGGATAAGGTATCAGCCCCAGCATTTT; CDR3: CASSMTWIRYQPQHF
V: TRBV5-1; D: NA; size: NA; J: TRBJ2-7; DNA: TGCGCCAGCAGCTTGCAACTAGCATCCTACGAGCAGTACTTC; CDR3: CASSLQLASYEQYF
V: TRBV7-8; D: NA; size: NA; J: TRBJ2-1; DNA: TGTGCCAGCAGCCTCCCTGGGGGGGCCCTCTACAATGAGCAGTTCTTC; CDR3: CASSLPGGALYNEQFF
V: TRBV9; D: NA; size: NA; J: TRBJ2-1; DNA: TGTGCCAGCAGCGTAGACGGACACAATGAGCAGTTCTTC; CDR3: CASSVDGHNEQFF
V: TRBV11-2; D: NA; size: NA; J: TRBJ1-3; DNA: TGTGCCAGCAGCCCTTCAGGATCTCGTGTTCTTGTTGGAAACACCATATATTTT; CDR3: CASSPSGSRVLVGNTIYF
V: TRBV5-1; D: TRBD2; size: few; J: TRBJ2-3; DNA: TGCGCCAGCAGCTTGGAGCAGGGGACTAGCGGGAGTTTCGGCACAGATACGCAGTATTTT; CDR3: CASSLEQGTSGSFGTDTQYF
V: TRBV7-9; D: TRBD1; size: NA; J: TRBJ1-1; DNA: TGTGCCAGCAGCCGCGGGACAGGGCAGAACACTGAAGCTTTCTTT; CDR3: CASSRGTGQNTEAFF
V: TRBV15; D: TRBD1; size: once; J: TRBJ2-2; DNA: TGTGCCACCAGCTATCTGCAGGGGGCGGCCGGGGAGCTGTTTTTT; CDR3: CATSYLQGAAGELFF
V: TRBV7-2; D: NA; size: NA; J: TRBJ2-1; DNA: TGTGCCAGCAGCTACTACAATGAGCAGTTCTTC; CDR3: CASSYYNEQFF